This T cell receptor beta chain emerged from a study of T cells after yellow fever vaccination. As for the study in general: Some fractions had low cell numbers, and these were prepared with SMART-Seq v4 Ultra Low Input. Points from the study as a whole: Secondary responses were weaker yet peaked faster, day 5 versus 15.

This clonotype was seen a handful of times. Its specificity is unknown. The CDR3 spans 11 residues. V was shortened by 8 bases and J by 2 bases, with 3 bases between the two germline ends. Each CDR3 protein gets one entry after TCRdb re-called the 5' RACE reads with MiXCR. The sample carries under 600,000 distinct CDR3 sequences, roughly 22% recorded once. The specimen comprised PBMCs, sampled less than 25 days after the first yellow fever vaccination. The chain has TRBV12-3 or TRBV12-4 and TRBJ2-2; D unclear. The TCR was taken from a man between 18 and 29 years old who received the YFV17D yellow fever vaccine. CDR3 in amino acids: CASANTGELFF. DNA of the CDR3: TGTGCCAGCGCAAACACCGGGGAGCTGTTTTTT.